These 29 T cell receptor beta chains originate from one sample sequenced in a study of T cell responses to AZD1222 COVID-19 vaccine. TCRdb's copy holds only in-frame clones and misses some; the assay was immunoSEQ multiplex PCR. The data show roughly 180,000 clones, 90% to 95% seen once. Sample: peripheral blood, taken 28 days after the second AZD1222 dose. These receptors came from an adult who received the AZD1222 COVID-19 vaccine.

The chain recombines TRBV5-1 with TRBJ2-3, with a weak D call TRBD2 (6 bases). Trimming removed 6 bases at V and 3 bases at J, with 23 bases between. Germline CDR1 reads SGHRS; CDR2 reads YFSETQ. The CDR3 extends over 17 amino acids. CDR3: CASTGGTKTLRTDTQYF. CDR3 in DNA: TGCGCCAGCACGGGCGGGACCAAGACCCTTCGGACAGATACGCAGTATTTT. The whole variable domain, remainder taken from reference TRBV5-1 and TRBJ2-3, is KAGVTQTPRYLIKTRGQQVTLSCSPISGHRSVSWYQQTPGQGLQFLFEYFSETQRNKGNFPGRFSGRQFSNSRSEMNVSTLELGDSALYLCASTGGTKTLRTDTQYFGPGTRLTVL.

The chain combines TRBV12-5 with TRBJ1-3, with D maybe TRBD1 (6 bases). V shed 2 bases and J shed 4 bases, with 12 bases lying between them. The CDR3 sequence is 15 residues long. Germline CDR1 reads LGHNT; CDR2 reads FRNRAP. In DNA, the CDR3 is TGTGCTAGTGGTTTGTGGGGGGCGCCCGGAAACACCATATATTTT. It specifies CASGLWGAPGNTIYF. The full variable domain, with the rest looked up from reference TRBV12-5 and TRBJ1-3, is DARVTQTPRHKVTEMGQEVTMRCQPILGHNTVFWYRQTMMQGLELLAYFRNRAPLDDSGMPKDRFSAEMPDATLATLKIQPSEPRDSAVYFCASGLWGAPGNTIYFGEGSWLTVV.

V is TRBV30 and J is TRBJ1-2; 8 positions match TRBD1. The CDR3 has 15 amino acids. CDR1 GTSNPN and CDR2 SVGIG come from the germline V gene (reference sequence). Trimming removed 1 base from V and 2 bases from J; junction bases left unmatched: 6. This chain's CDR3 is CAWSDRQGWNYGYTF. The CDR3, as DNA: TGTGCCTGGAGTGACAGACAGGGGTGGAACTATGGCTACACCTTC. The full variable domain, rest sourced from reference TRBV30 and TRBJ1-2, is SQTIHQWPATLVQPVGSPLSLECTVEGTSNPNLYWYRQAAGRGLQLLFYSVGIGQISSEVPQNLSASRPQDRQFILSSKKLLLSDSGFYLCAWSDRQGWNYGYTFGSGTRLTVV.

The chain carries TRBV19 and TRBJ2-1; D is undetermined. Germline V gene data show CDR1 as LNHDA and CDR2 as SQIVND (reference sequence). This CDR3 has 14 residues. V gave up 5 bases and J gave up 5 bases, with 13 bases separating them. CDR3 DNA sequence: TGTGCCAGTAGTCTAAAGACTCGACACAATGAGCAGTTCTTC. This encodes CASSLKTRHNEQFF.

This clone was detected a few times. The genes are TRBV4-1 and TRBJ1-3; no reliable D call. The CDR3 covers 18 residues. The germline gives CDR1 MGHRA, CDR2 YSYEKL. Trimming removed 1 base at V and 0 bases at J, with 16 bases between. CDR3 amino acids: CASSQGILRAVSGNTIYF. The CDR3 region has the DNA TGCGCCAGCAGCCAAGGGATCCTTCGGGCAGTCTCTGGAAACACCATATATTTT.

J is TRBJ1-4 and V is TRBV2; no clear D. This CDR3 is 16 amino acids long. Germline V gene sequence: CDR1 SNHLY, CDR2 FYNNEI. V gave up 0 bases and J gave up 8 bases, with 16 bases separating them. The CDR3 nucleotides read TGTGCCAGCAGTGAAGCCCGGCTGGGTGTTGGAGAAAAACTGTTTTTT. This codes for CASSEARLGVGEKLFF.

The J gene is TRBJ1-1, the V gene TRBV10-2; D call uncertain. Germline V gene data show CDR1 as WSHSY and CDR2 as SAAADI. This CDR3 contains 13 residues. V lost 0 bases and J lost 7, with 9 bases in between. The CDR3 DNA follows: TGCGCCAGCAGTGAGTCAAACAGTGGTGAAGCTTTCTTT. Protein product: CASSESNSGEAFF.

The chain links TRBV11-1 to TRBJ1-1; D is uncertain. The germline CDR1 and CDR2 sequences are SGHAT and FQDESV (reference sequence). The CDR3 is 14 residues long. With 1 base removed from V and 0 bases from J, the gap between germline ends came to 6 bases. The CDR3: CASSLVSVNTEAFF. Here the CDR3 DNA reads TGTGCCAGCAGCTTAGTGAGCGTGAACACTGAAGCTTTCTTT.

The chain joins TRBV7-9 to TRBJ1-1; tentatively, D is TRBD1 (5 bases). V lost 2 bases, J lost 8 bases, and 12 bases lay in between. CDR1 and CDR2 from the germline V gene are SEHNR and FQNEAQ (reference sequence). CDR3 length: 13 amino acids. CDR3 sequence (DNA): TGTGCCAGCAGCTTAATGGGGCTAAAAGAAGCTTTCTTT. Its translation: CASSLMGLKEAFF.

The J gene is TRBJ2-7, the V gene TRBV7-8, with 7 bases aligning to TRBD1. Germline-derived CDR1 and CDR2 are SGHVS and FQNEAQ. CDR3 size: 17 residues. V was clipped by 7 bases and J by 2 bases; unmatched bases: 17. CDR3 sequence: CASTLGRTGRITYEQYF. In DNA form, the CDR3 reads TGTGCCAGCACCCTAGGACGGACAGGTCGAATTACCTACGAGCAGTACTTC.

The chain joins TRBV5-4 to TRBJ2-1, with 9 nucleotides matching TRBD2. The germline V gene has CDR1 SGHNT and CDR2 YYREEE (reference sequence). This CDR3 comprises 14 residues. V was clipped by 5 bases and J by 6 bases; unmatched bases: 6. The CDR3 nucleotides read TGTGCCAGCAGAGGGACTAGCCGTGGCAATGAGCAGTTCTTC. Translation: CASRGTSRGNEQFF. The full variable domain, rest sourced from reference TRBV5-4 and TRBJ2-1, is ETGVTQSPTHLIKTRGQQVTLRCSSQSGHNTVSWYQQALGQGPQFIFQYYREEENGRGNFPPRFSGLQFPNYSSELNVNALELDDSALYLCASRGTSRGNEQFFGPGTRLTVL.

This sequence joins TRBV30 and TRBJ1-1; maybe TRBD1 (5 bases). CDR1 is GTSNPN and CDR2 is SVGIG in the germline V gene (reference sequence). The length of the CDR3 is 13 residues. The germline V and J ends were trimmed by 1 base and 0 bases, with 6 bases remaining between them. CDR3 residues: CAWSGQLNTEAFF. DNA for the CDR3: TGTGCCTGGAGTGGACAGCTGAACACTGAAGCTTTCTTT.

The rearrangement joins TRBV5-1 to TRBJ1-4; no clear D gene. The V gene's germline CDR1 is SGHRS and CDR2 YFSETQ. Trimming left V 0 bases short and J 0 bases short, with 9 bases between. The CDR3 is made up of 16 amino acids. CDR3 residues: CASSLASGATNEKLFF. The CDR3 nucleotides are TGCGCCAGCAGCTTGGCCAGTGGAGCAACTAATGAAAAACTGTTTTTT.

The CDR3 here is CASSSYTGELFF. CDR3 coding DNA: TGTGCCAGCAGCTCCTACACCGGGGAGCTGTTTTTT. V and J are TRBV7-2 and TRBJ2-2, with unresolved D. The CDR3 spans 12 residues. Germline assignment: CDR1 SGHTA and CDR2 FQGNSA. V gave up 4 bases and J gave up 3 bases, with 3 bases separating them.

The CDR3 nucleotides are TGTGCCAGCAGTGACAGACAGACGAATTCACCCCTCCACTTT. It translates to CASSDRQTNSPLHF. This chain connects TRBV25-1 to TRBJ1-6, with D possibly matching TRBD1 (5 bases). This CDR3 comprises 14 residues. Germline CDR1 reads MGHDK; CDR2 reads SYGVNS. V lost 3 bases and J lost 7, with 10 bases in between.

The rearrangement joins TRBV24-1 to TRBJ1-4, with D maybe TRBD1 (6 bases). Germline CDR1 KGHDR, CDR2 SFDVKD. V lost 0 bases to trimming and J lost 7 bases, with 14 bases between them. There are 16 residues in the CDR3. The chain's CDR3 is CATSDLWTESREKLFF. CDR3 bases: TGTGCCACCAGTGATTTGTGGACAGAGAGTCGTGAAAAACTGTTTTTT.

The chain links TRBV28 to TRBJ1-4; D not certain. V lost 6 bases and J 7 bases, leaving 18 bases between the germline ends. The CDR3 covers 15 residues. Germline-derived CDR1 and CDR2 are MDHEN and SYDVKM. The CDR3 protein is CASRAYGDKIEKLFF. CDR3 coding DNA: TGTGCCAGCAGAGCCTACGGGGATAAAATTGAAAAACTGTTTTTT. The entire variable domain, with the rest obtained from reference TRBV28 and TRBJ1-4, is as follows: DVKVTQSSRYLVKRTGEKVFLECVQDMDHENMFWYRQDPGLGLRLIYFSYDVKMKEKGDIPEGYSVSREKKERFSLILESASTNQTSMYLCASRAYGDKIEKLFFGSGTQLSVL.

This clone has only one observation. The V gene is TRBV19, the J gene TRBJ2-7; 13 nucleotides line up with TRBD2. This CDR3 contains 15 residues. Germline loops: CDR1 LNHDA, CDR2 SQIVND (reference sequence). V lost 6 bases, J lost 7 bases, and 9 bases stayed unmatched. Written as DNA, the CDR3 is TGTGCCAGTAGCCCCTGGACTAGCGGGAGTCAAGAGCAGTACTTC. It is translated as CASSPWTSGSQEQYF.

V and J are TRBV18 and TRBJ1-5; 7 positions agree with TRBD1. V shed 1 base and J 6 bases; nucleotides not matched to a gene: 6. The CDR3 loop spans 15 amino acids. Germline V gene data show CDR1 as KGHSH and CDR2 as LQKENI. The CDR3 DNA sequence: TGTGCCAGCTCACCACAGGAGGGGGCGGGTCAGCCCCAGCATTTT. Translated, it gives CASSPQEGAGQPQHF. The whole variable domain, filled in from reference TRBV18 and TRBJ1-5, reads NAGVMQNPRHLVRRRGQEARLRCSPMKGHSHVYWYRQLPEEGLKFMVYLQKENIIDESGMPKERFSAEFPKEGPSILRIQQVVRGDSAAYFCASSPQEGAGQPQHFGDGTRLSIL.

The chain employs TRBV29-1 and TRBJ1-1, with unresolved D. CDR1 is SQVTM and CDR2 is ANQGSEA in the germline V gene. The V and J ends lost 6 bases and 3 bases respectively, with 14 bases between them. CDR3 length: 13 residues. This CDR3 is CSVERTLDTEAFF. The CDR3 DNA is TGCAGCGTAGAACGGACCCTGGACACTGAAGCTTTCTTT.

The chain carries TRBV18 and TRBJ2-3; D is unclear. V shed 2 bases and J shed 6 bases, with 18 bases lying between them. The length of the CDR3 is 16 residues. The germline CDR1 and CDR2 sequences are KGHSH and LQKENI. Here the CDR3 reads CASSPDQPSSMDTQYF. CDR3 sequence (DNA): TGTGCCAGCTCACCAGACCAGCCCTCTTCCATGGATACGCAGTATTTT.

This chain connects TRBV16 to TRBJ2-7; unclear D gene. CDR3 length equals 12 residues. Between the trimmed V and J ends, which lost 2 bases and 6 bases, there was a span of 8 bases. Germline V lookup: CDR1 KGHSY, CDR2 FQNENV. CDR3 sequence (DNA): TGTGCCAGCAGCCAAAATTCGCGCGAGCAGTACTTC. It yields the protein CASSQNSREQYF.

The chain links TRBV7-9 to TRBJ2-3; 10 bases agree with TRBD2. The germline gives CDR1 SEHNR, CDR2 FQNEAQ (reference sequence). Losses at the gene ends were 5 bases for V and 8 bases for J; bases not matched to a gene: 4. The CDR3 runs 13 residues. CDR3 amino acids: CASSTGLALTQYF. Here the CDR3 DNA reads TGTGCCAGCAGCACGGGACTAGCGCTTACGCAGTATTTT.

The chain couples TRBV5-4 to TRBJ1-6; unclear D gene. Germline CDR1 SGHNT, CDR2 YYREEE (reference sequence). This CDR3 comprises 17 residues. V was pared by 0 bases and J by 5 bases, with 15 bases between. CDR3 DNA: TGTGCCAGCAGCTTGGGCTATAGCCGGCGGGATAATTCACCCCTCCACTTT. Translation gives CASSLGYSRRDNSPLHF.

The genes are TRBV4-1 and TRBJ2-3; 10 bases match TRBD2. The CDR3 extends over 18 amino acids. With 3 bases clipped from V and 1 base from J, the junction kept 10 bases outside the gene matches. The germline V gene encodes CDR1 MGHRA and CDR2 YSYEKL. The CDR3 bases are TGCGCCAGCAGCCAGGCCAACCTAGGACTAGCGGGCACAGATACGCAGTATTTT. It translates to CASSQANLGLAGTDTQYF.

V and J are TRBV19 and TRBJ1-5; 7 bases agree with TRBD1. The CDR3 spans 18 residues. Germline CDR1 and CDR2: LNHDA and SQIVND (reference sequence). V lost 2 bases to trimming and J lost 0 bases; unmatched junction nucleotides: 10. CDR3 DNA sequence: TGTGCCAGTAGTATAACGCTCCCGGGACAGTCTAGCAATCAGCCCCAGCATTTT. It specifies CASSITLPGQSSNQPQHF.

The genes are TRBV6-2 or TRBV6-3 and TRBJ2-4; TRBD1 matches 8 bases. After removal of 3 bases from V and 7 bases from J, the junction contained 5 bases not matched to a gene. CDR1 is MNHEY and CDR2 is SVGEGT in the germline V gene. CDR3 length equals 14 residues. CDR3 DNA: TGTGCCAGCAGTTATTATCGACAGGGGAACATTCAGTACTTC. This translates into CASSYYRQGNIQYF.

The chain is built from TRBV5-1 and TRBJ1-2, with D maybe TRBD1 (6 bases). CDR3 length: 15 amino acids. The V end lost 0 bases, the J end lost 3 bases, and 12 bases lay between the germline ends. The germline V gene encodes CDR1 SGHRS and CDR2 YFSETQ. CDR3 sequence reads: CASSLATGGDYGYTF. The DNA for the CDR3 is TGCGCCAGCAGCTTGGCCACGGGGGGCGACTATGGCTACACCTTC.

V usage is TRBV27 and J usage is TRBJ2-1, with D unresolved. CDR3 size: 14 residues. Germline V lookup: CDR1 MNHEY, CDR2 SMNVEV (reference sequence). The V end was cut by 5 bases, the J end by 3 bases, with 11 bases between. The DNA of the CDR3 is TGTGCCAGCAGTCCTTCCGGCCGCTACAATGAGCAGTTCTTC. It codes for CASSPSGRYNEQFF.